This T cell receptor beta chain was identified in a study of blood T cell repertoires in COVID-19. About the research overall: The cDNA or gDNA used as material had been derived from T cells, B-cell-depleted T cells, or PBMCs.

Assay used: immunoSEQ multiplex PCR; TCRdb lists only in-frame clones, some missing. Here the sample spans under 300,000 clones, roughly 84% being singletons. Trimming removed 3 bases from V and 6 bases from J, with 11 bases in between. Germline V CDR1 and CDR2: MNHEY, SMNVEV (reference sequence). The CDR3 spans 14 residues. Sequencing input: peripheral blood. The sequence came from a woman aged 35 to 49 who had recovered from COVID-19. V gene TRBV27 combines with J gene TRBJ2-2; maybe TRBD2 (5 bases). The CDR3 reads CASSFYEGAGELFF. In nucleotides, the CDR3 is TGTGCCAGCAGTTTCTACGAGGGAGCCGGGGAGCTGTTTTTT.